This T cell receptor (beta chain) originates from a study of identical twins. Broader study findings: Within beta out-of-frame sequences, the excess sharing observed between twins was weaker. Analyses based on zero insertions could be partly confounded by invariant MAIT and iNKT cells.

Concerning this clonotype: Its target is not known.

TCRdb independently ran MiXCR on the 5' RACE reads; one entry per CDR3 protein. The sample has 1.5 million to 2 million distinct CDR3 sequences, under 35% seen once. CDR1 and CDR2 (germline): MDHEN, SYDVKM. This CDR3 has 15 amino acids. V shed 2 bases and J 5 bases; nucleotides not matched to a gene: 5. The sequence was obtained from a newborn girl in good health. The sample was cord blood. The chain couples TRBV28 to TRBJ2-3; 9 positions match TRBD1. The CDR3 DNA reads TGTGCCAGCAGTTTAGGACCGGGACAGGGAGATACGCAGTATTTT. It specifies CASSLGPGQGDTQYF.